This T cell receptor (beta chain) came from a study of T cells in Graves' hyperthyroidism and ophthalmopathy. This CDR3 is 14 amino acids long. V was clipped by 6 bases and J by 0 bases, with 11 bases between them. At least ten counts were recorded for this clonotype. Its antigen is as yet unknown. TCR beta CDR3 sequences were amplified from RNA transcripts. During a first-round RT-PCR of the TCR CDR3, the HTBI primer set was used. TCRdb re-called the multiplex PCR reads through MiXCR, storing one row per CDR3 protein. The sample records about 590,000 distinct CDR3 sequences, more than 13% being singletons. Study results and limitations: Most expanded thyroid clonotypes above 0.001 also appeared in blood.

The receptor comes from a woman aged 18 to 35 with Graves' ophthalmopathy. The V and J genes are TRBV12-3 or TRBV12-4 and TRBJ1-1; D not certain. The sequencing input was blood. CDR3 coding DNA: TGTGCCAGCAGATCAGACACAGTGAACACTGAAGCTTTCTTT. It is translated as CASRSDTVNTEAFF.